This is a list of T cell receptor beta chains from one sample in a study of Graves' ophthalmopathy and Graves' hyperthyroidism. TCRdb analysed the multiplex PCR reads with MiXCR anew, one entry per CDR3 protein. Of about 1.2 million distinct CDR3 sequences detected, 36% appear once; the ten largest clones hold over 8.5%. Sequenced input: peripheral blood or thyroid tissue (not recorded which). The source is an adult man with Graves' hyperthyroidism. Each CDR3 is given with its conserved first and last residue. The order of the fields is clone size, D gene, J gene, V gene, CDR3 protein, CDR3 DNA. The D gene is left open where the match is weak. Where a row states a size, it is once, few, many or the class of an expanded clone; other rows omit it.

size: few; D: NA; J: TRBJ1-2; V: TRBV20-1; CDR3: CSAYSGGYTF; DNA: TGCAGTGCTTACAGCGGCGGCTACACCTTC
size: many; D: NA; J: TRBJ1-6; V: TRBV2; CDR3: CASSESRVRRHSPLHF; DNA: TGTGCCAGCAGTGAGTCTCGGGTCAGGAGACACTCACCCCTCCACTTT
size: few; D: TRBD1; J: TRBJ2-7; V: TRBV5-1; CDR3: CASRPRQGTSYEQYF; DNA: TGCGCCAGCAGACCGAGACAGGGGACTTCCTACGAGCAGTACTTC
size: many; D: NA; J: TRBJ1-2; V: TRBV20-1; CDR3: CSAPPRVLGYGYTF; DNA: TGCAGTGCACCACCCAGGGTACTGGGCTATGGCTACACCTTC
size: few; D: NA; J: TRBJ1-1; V: TRBV7-9; CDR3: CASSLAAGFAFF; DNA: TGTGCCAGCAGCTTAGCGGCAGGGTTCGCTTTCTTT
size: NA; D: NA; J: TRBJ1-2; V: TRBV25-1; CDR3: CASSEFPGRGAIYGYTF; DNA: TGTGCCAGCAGTGAATTCCCGGGGCGGGGGGCGATTTATGGCTACACCTTC
size: many; D: TRBD2; J: TRBJ2-7; V: TRBV29-1; CDR3: CSVEGLAGTPYEQYF; DNA: TGCAGCGTTGAAGGACTAGCGGGGACCCCATACGAGCAGTACTTC
size: many; D: NA; J: TRBJ2-6; V: TRBV15; CDR3: CATSRMGQGGSGANVLTF; DNA: TGTGCCACCAGCAGAATGGGGCAGGGAGGCTCTGGGGCCAACGTCCTGACTTTC
size: few; D: TRBD1; J: TRBJ2-5; V: TRBV28; CDR3: CASSSLTGGEQETQYF; DNA: TGTGCCAGCAGTTCCCTGACAGGGGGCGAGCAAGAGACCCAGTACTTC
size: few; D: NA; J: TRBJ1-1; V: TRBV28; CDR3: CASSTHGGSTEAFF; DNA: TGTGCCAGCAGTACCCACGGGGGGAGCACTGAAGCTTTCTTT
size: many; D: TRBD2; J: TRBJ2-5; V: TRBV13; CDR3: CASSLLTSGGSRETQYF; DNA: TGTGCCAGCAGCTTATTGACTAGCGGGGGCTCACGGGAGACCCAGTACTTC
size: NA; D: NA; J: TRBJ2-7; V: TRBV7-9; CDR3: CASRTTGTLAYEQYF; DNA: TGTGCCAGCAGAACCACAGGGACACTTGCCTACGAGCAGTACTTC
size: few; D: TRBD2; J: TRBJ2-5; V: TRBV6-6; CDR3: CASSYWGLAGDQETQYF; DNA: TGTGCCAGCAGTTACTGGGGACTAGCGGGGGACCAAGAGACCCAGTACTTC
size: many; D: NA; J: TRBJ1-6; V: TRBV20-1; CDR3: CSARVLTEGYSPLHF; DNA: TGCAGTGCTAGAGTTTTGACGGAGGGGTATTCACCCCTCCACTTT
size: many; D: NA; J: TRBJ1-2; V: TRBV6-5; CDR3: CASSLTRDYGYTF; DNA: TGTGCCAGCAGCCTTACTAGGGACTATGGCTACACCTTC
size: NA; D: TRBD1; J: TRBJ1-1; V: TRBV7-2; CDR3: CASSVQPGGRNTEAFF; DNA: TGTGCCAGCAGCGTGCAACCAGGGGGGAGGAACACTGAAGCTTTCTTT
size: NA; D: NA; J: TRBJ2-3; V: TRBV7-9; CDR3: CASSLLGGLGWKSDTQYF; DNA: TGTGCCAGCAGCTTATTAGGTGGCTTGGGCTGGAAGTCAGATACGCAGTATTTT
size: NA; D: TRBD1; J: TRBJ1-5; V: TRBV10-3; CDR3: CASTKGQGLYQPQHF; DNA: TGTGCCAGCACCAAGGGACAGGGTTTATACCAGCCCCAGCATTTT
size: many; D: NA; J: TRBJ2-7; V: TRBV24-1; CDR3: CATSDSTGLSYEQYF; DNA: TGTGCCACCAGTGATTCCACGGGTCTTTCCTACGAGCAGTACTTC
size: many; D: NA; J: TRBJ1-6; V: TRBV19; CDR3: CASSEPGAVSPLHF; DNA: TGTGCCAGTAGTGAGCCGGGGGCTGTGTCACCCCTCCACTTT
size: NA; D: TRBD1; J: TRBJ1-6; V: TRBV15; CDR3: CATERDRGELLHF; DNA: TGTGCCACCGAGAGGGACAGGGGTGAACTCCTCCACTTT
size: once; D: TRBD1; J: TRBJ2-3; V: TRBV29-1; CDR3: CSVEGGTDTDTQYF; DNA: TGCAGCGTTGAAGGTGGGACAGACACAGATACGCAGTATTTT
size: NA; D: NA; J: TRBJ2-5; V: TRBV4-3; CDR3: CASSQTPGGTETQYF; DNA: TGCGCCAGCAGCCAGACCCCAGGCGGAACAGAGACCCAGTACTTC
size: many; D: NA; J: TRBJ1-5; V: TRBV6-6; CDR3: CASSYHNQPQHF; DNA: TGTGCCAGCAGTTACCACAATCAGCCCCAGCATTTT
size: many; D: TRBD2; J: TRBJ2-2; V: TRBV7-9; CDR3: CASSLTSGRLGTGELFF; DNA: TGTGCCAGCAGCTTGACTAGCGGGAGACTCGGCACCGGGGAGCTGTTTTTT
size: NA; D: NA; J: TRBJ1-1; V: TRBV12-3/TRBV12-4; CDR3: CASSVGALADIEAFF; DNA: TGTGCCAGCAGCGTAGGTGCCCTCGCGGACATTGAAGCTTTCTTT
size: NA; D: NA; J: TRBJ2-5; V: TRBV12-3/TRBV12-4; CDR3: CASSRRGGGETQYF; DNA: TGTGCCAGCAGCCGCAGGGGCGGTGGGGAGACCCAGTACTTC
size: NA; D: NA; J: TRBJ1-2; V: TRBV9; CDR3: CASSAHSGFRYTF; DNA: TGTGCCAGCAGCGCCCACTCAGGGTTTCGCTACACCTTC